What follows are 7 T cell receptor beta chains derived from one specimen sequenced in a study of CD8 T cells in ankylosing spondylitis. TCRdb re-derived calls from the 5' RACE reads in MiXCR, one entry per CDR3 protein. The top ten clones hold roughly 59% of a sample with some 87,000 distinct CDR3 sequences, roughly 30% of them seen once. The sample taken for sequencing was blood, either unsorted or a sorted T cell fraction (not recorded which). The receptors originated from a male donor with ankylosing spondylitis or in good health (not recorded which).

The sample holds a few counts of this clonotype. J is TRBJ2-3 and V is TRBV20-1, with 7 positions matching TRBD2. CDR3 length equals 12 residues. Germline trimming cut 5 bases from V and 9 bases from J; bases unmatched to any gene: 8. The germline V gene encodes CDR1 DFQATT and CDR2 SNEGSKA (reference sequence). CDR3 protein: CSAPFRGDTQYF. CDR3 bases: TGCAGTGCTCCTTTCCGGGGGGACACGCAGTATTTT.

The chain is built from TRBV18 and TRBJ1-1; D call uncertain. Germline V CDR1 and CDR2: KGHSH, LQKENI. V was shortened by 2 bases and J by 11 bases, with 12 bases between the two germline ends. The CDR3 sequence is 12 residues long. Here the CDR3 reads CASSPSPDNAFF. CDR3 coding DNA: TGTGCCAGCTCACCAAGTCCAGATAATGCTTTCTTT.

J is TRBJ1-2 and V is TRBV20-1; D is uncertain. Looked up from germline, CDR1 is DFQATT and CDR2 is SNEGSKA (reference sequence). The CDR3 extends over 12 amino acids. V lost 7 bases and J 7 bases, leaving 16 bases between the germline ends. CDR3 in amino acids: CSGVERTPGYTF. The DNA of the CDR3 is TGCAGTGGGGTCGAGCGCACTCCTGGCTACACCTTC.

This clonotype came up a few times. V and J are TRBV11-2 and TRBJ2-5; perhaps TRBD1 as D (6 bases). Germline assignment: CDR1 SGHAT and CDR2 FQNNGV. The length of the CDR3 is 16 residues. Trimming stripped 1 base from V and 2 bases from J, with 14 bases between. CDR3 bases: TGTGCCAGCAGCTTAGGTTATGGGGGCCTACAAGAGACCCAGTACTTC. This encodes CASSLGYGGLQETQYF.

This clonotype was observed a handful of times. This CDR3 is CASSFGDAAIYGYTF. In DNA, the CDR3 is TGTGCCAGCAGTTTTGGGGACGCCGCGATTTATGGCTACACCTTC. The chain uses TRBV12-3 or TRBV12-4 and TRBJ1-2, with D possibly being TRBD1 (5 bases). With 3 bases removed from V and 5 bases from J, the gap between germline ends came to 16 bases. The CDR3 loop spans 15 amino acids.

This clonotype has just a few counts. This chain joins TRBV18 and TRBJ1-1; D unresolved. Germline CDR1 reads KGHSH; CDR2 reads LQKENI. Trimming removed 4 bases from V and 0 bases from J, with 12 bases in between. The CDR3 runs 15 residues. Here the CDR3 reads CASSQEQRLNTEAFF. For the CDR3, the DNA is TGTGCCAGCTCACAAGAACAGAGACTGAACACTGAAGCTTTCTTT.

This chain links TRBV27 with TRBJ1-2, with D unresolved. Germline loops: CDR1 MNHEY, CDR2 SMNVEV (reference sequence). The CDR3 is made up of 14 amino acids. V lost 4 bases and J lost 4, with 13 bases in between. CDR3 DNA: TGTGCCAGCAGTTCCGTCGGTACGGTCTATGGCTACACCTTC. Its protein is CASSSVGTVYGYTF.